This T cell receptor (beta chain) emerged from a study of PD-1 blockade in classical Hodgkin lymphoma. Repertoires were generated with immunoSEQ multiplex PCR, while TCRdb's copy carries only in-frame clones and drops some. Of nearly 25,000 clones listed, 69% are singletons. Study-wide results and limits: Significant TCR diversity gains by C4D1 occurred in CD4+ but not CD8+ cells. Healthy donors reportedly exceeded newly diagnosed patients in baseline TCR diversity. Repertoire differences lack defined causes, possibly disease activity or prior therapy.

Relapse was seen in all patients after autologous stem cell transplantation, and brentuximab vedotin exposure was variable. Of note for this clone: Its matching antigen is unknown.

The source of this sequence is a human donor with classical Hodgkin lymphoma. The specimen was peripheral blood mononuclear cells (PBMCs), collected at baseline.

The DNA for the CDR3 is TGTGCCAGCACGGATGGTGGTCAGCCCCAGCATTTT. Translating it yields CASTDGGQPQHF. The rearrangement joins TRBV7-9 to TRBJ1-5; D is ambiguous. The CDR3 totals 12 residues. Germline V gene sequence: CDR1 SEHNR, CDR2 FQNEAQ (reference sequence). The germline V and J ends were trimmed by 7 bases and 6 bases, with 10 bases remaining between them.